This entry lists 22 T cell receptor beta chains sequenced from one sample in a study of blood T cell repertoires in COVID-19. Produced via immunoSEQ multiplex PCR; TCRdb's table is partial and in-frame only. The sample holds 150,000 to 200,000 clones, roughly 85% seen once. The sequenced material came from peripheral blood. These receptor sequences come from a man in his 60s with active or convalescent COVID-19.

J is TRBJ2-1 and V is TRBV24-1, with 10 bases lining up with TRBD2. Losses at the gene ends were 3 bases for V and 6 bases for J; bases not matched to a gene: 4. This CDR3 region has 15 residues. Germline V gene data show CDR1 as KGHDR and CDR2 as SFDVKD. The DNA of the CDR3 is TGTGCCACCAGTGATGCTAGCGGGGGTCTCAATGAGCAGTTCTTC. As protein: CATSDASGGLNEQFF.

The rearrangement uses TRBV20-1 and TRBJ1-1; D gene ambiguous. The germline V gene encodes CDR1 DFQATT and CDR2 SNEGSKA (reference sequence). The V end was cut by 1 base, the J end by 4 bases, with 4 bases between. This CDR3 comprises 11 residues. The CDR3 nucleotides read TGCAGTGCTAGAGTGGCCACTGAAGCTTTCTTT. It codes for CSARVATEAFF.

Comments on this clone: The junction does not match germline at one end; this may be a read error. V is TRBV7-9 and J is TRBJ1-1, with D possibly TRBD1 on 5 matching bases. CDR3 size: 13 residues. The germline V gene has CDR1 SEHNR and CDR2 FQNEAQ (reference sequence). The CDR3 sequence: CASSLNTDTEAFF. CDR3 DNA sequence: TGTGCCAGCAGCTTAAATACGGACACCGAAGCTTTCTTT.

The gene calls are TRBV7-9 and TRBJ2-3, with 13 positions matching TRBD2. Germline assignment: CDR1 SEHNR and CDR2 FQNEAQ (reference sequence). CDR3 length: 16 amino acids. J was trimmed by 3 bases and V by 2 bases; bases with no gene match: 2. CDR3 bases: TGTGCCAGCAGCTTACTGGGACTAGCGGGGACAGATACGCAGTATTTT. Translation gives CASSLLGLAGTDTQYF.

The chain recombines TRBV11-3 with TRBJ2-3, with 9 positions matching TRBD1. Per germline, CDR1 SGHNT and CDR2 YENEEA. Germline trimming cut 6 bases from V and 1 base from J; bases unmatched to any gene: 8. This CDR3 has 16 amino acids. CDR3 bases: TGTGCCAGCAGTCGGACAGGGGCGAGCGGCACAGATACGCAGTATTTT. The encoded protein is CASSRTGASGTDTQYF. Drawing the rest from reference TRBV11-3 and TRBJ2-3, the complete variable domain is EAGVVQSPRYKIIEKKQPVAFWCNPISGHNTLYWYLQNLGQGPELLIRYENEEAVDDSQLPKDRFSAERLKGVDSTLKIQPAELGDSAVYLCASSRTGASGTDTQYFGPGTRLTVL.

This clone was seen a handful of times. The J gene is TRBJ2-2, the V gene TRBV11-2; D ambiguous. The CDR3 consists of 15 residues. The ends were cut back, 2 bases at V and 3 bases at J, with 10 bases in the middle. Germline assignment: CDR1 SGHAT and CDR2 FQNNGV. CDR3 nucleotide sequence: TGTGCCAGCAGCTTAATAGGAGCCTACACCGGGGAGCTGTTTTTT. Protein: CASSLIGAYTGELFF.

This clone was seen a few times. The rearrangement links TRBV6-5 to TRBJ1-2, with D hard to call. The CDR3 is made up of 14 amino acids. V shed 6 bases and J shed 0 bases, with 11 bases lying between them. The germline CDR1 and CDR2 sequences are MNHEY and SVGAGI. CDR3 sequence reads: CASRGRGSNYGYTF. CDR3 sequence (DNA): TGTGCCAGCAGGGGTCGGGGATCTAACTATGGCTACACCTTC.

Regarding this clone: One end of the junction does not line up with germline, which may come from a read error. The V and J genes are TRBV5-1 and TRBJ2-2; TRBD2 aligns across 10 bases. Germline CDR1 SGHRS, CDR2 YFSETQ. This CDR3 has 17 amino acids. The CDR3 bases are TGCGCCCGCAGCTTCGGAGCGGGGGGGCCGTTGATCGGGGAGCTGTTTTTT. Translation gives CARSFGAGGPLIGELFF. Full variable domain (remainder filled in from reference TRBV5-1 and TRBJ2-2): KAGVTQTPRYLIKTRGQQVTLSCSPISGHRSVSWYQQTPGQGLQFLFEYFSETQRNKGNFPGRFSGRQFSNSRSEMNVSTLELGDSALYLCARSFGAGGPLIGELFFGEGSRLTVL.

This clone has only a few counts. The V call is TRBV7-9, the J call TRBJ1-1, with no clear D. The germline V and J ends were trimmed by 2 bases and 2 bases, with 9 bases remaining between them. CDR3 length equals 14 residues. CDR1 and CDR2 (germline): SEHNR, FQNEAQ (reference sequence). The CDR3 nucleotides read TGTGCCAGCAGCTTAAACATATTTAACACTGAAGCTTTCTTT. It yields the protein CASSLNIFNTEAFF.

The CDR3: CASSPDRGLGNTIYF. In nucleotides, the CDR3 is TGTGCCAGCTCACCGGACAGGGGGCTTGGAAACACCATATATTTT. The V call is TRBV18, the J call TRBJ1-3; 11 nucleotides match TRBD1. The J segment lost 3 bases and the V segment lost 3 bases, leaving 1 base of the junction unmatched. Germline values: CDR1 KGHSH, CDR2 LQKENI. The CDR3 is made up of 15 amino acids.

The J gene is TRBJ1-1, the V gene TRBV6-1; D remains unclear. V lost 3 bases, J lost 0 bases, and 17 bases lay in between. Per the germline V gene, CDR1 is MNHNS and CDR2 is SASEGT. This CDR3 spans 17 amino acids. CDR3 DNA sequence: TGTGCCAGCAGTGAGACCGGGAAGAGGAGCCTGAACACTGAAGCTTTCTTT. Translating it yields CASSETGKRSLNTEAFF.

The rearrangement joins TRBV29-1 to TRBJ1-1, with a tentative D call TRBD1 (5 bases). Germline V CDR1 and CDR2: SQVTM, ANQGSEA. The CDR3 loop spans 14 amino acids. Trimming took off 7 bases at V and 0 bases at J, with 15 bases between the two ends. The CDR3 reads CSARRLTVNTEAFF. The CDR3, as DNA: TGCAGCGCCCGGCGGCTGACAGTGAACACTGAAGCTTTCTTT.

This chain links TRBV2 with TRBJ1-1, with D unresolved. This CDR3 spans 13 amino acids. CDR1 is SNHLY, CDR2 FYNNEI, per germline. The V and J ends lost 5 bases and 2 bases respectively, with 9 bases between them. CDR3 loop: CASSQNLNTEAFF. The CDR3 region has the DNA TGTGCCAGCAGTCAAAATCTAAACACTGAAGCTTTCTTT.

The rearrangement joins TRBV9 to TRBJ1-6, with a tentative D call TRBD1 (5 bases). With 3 bases removed from V and 13 bases from J, the gap between germline ends came to 20 bases. This CDR3 is 15 amino acids long. Per germline, CDR1 SGDLS and CDR2 YYNGEE. CDR3 in DNA: TGTGCCAGCAGCGCCCTTGGGACGGGGGTAGGGCCCCTCCACTTT. Translating it yields CASSALGTGVGPLHF.

The chain uses TRBV10-3 and TRBJ1-2; possibly TRBD1 for D (5 bases). Looked up from germline, CDR1 is ENHRY and CDR2 is SYGVKD. V lost 4 bases and J lost 4, with 10 bases in between. The CDR3 consists of 13 residues. The CDR3 nucleotides are TGTGCCATCAGTGCCGGGACTCTCTATGGCTACACCTTC. It is translated as CAISAGTLYGYTF.

The chain combines TRBV7-2 with TRBJ2-6; the D gene is possibly TRBD1 (6 bases). The V gene lost 5 bases and the J gene lost 0 bases, with 11 bases spanning the gap. This CDR3 region has 16 residues. In germline, CDR1 is SGHTA, CDR2 FQGNSA. The CDR3: CASSRQGNSGANVLTF. In nucleotides, the CDR3 is TGTGCCAGCAGCCGGCAGGGGAACTCTGGGGCCAACGTCCTGACTTTC.

This clone was seen a single time. The chain has TRBV7-2 and TRBJ2-7; TRBD1 aligns across 7 bases. V shed 5 bases and J 0 bases; nucleotides not matched to a gene: 7. This CDR3 contains 15 residues. Germline CDR1 SGHTA, CDR2 FQGNSA. The CDR3 nucleotides read TGTGCCAGCAGCGCGTCGGGACAGCACTCCTACGAGCAGTACTTC. This sequence encodes CASSASGQHSYEQYF.

V usage is TRBV7-9 and J usage is TRBJ1-5, with D hard to call. The CDR3 loop spans 15 amino acids. The germline CDR1 and CDR2 sequences are SEHNR and FQNEAQ (reference sequence). Trimming left V 1 base short and J 6 bases short, with 13 bases between. The CDR3 DNA is TGTGCCAGCAGCTTAGGGGGAGTTACTCGTCAGCCCCAGCATTTT. Protein sequence: CASSLGGVTRQPQHF. The full variable domain, with the rest looked up from reference TRBV7-9 and TRBJ1-5, is DTGVSQNPRHKITKRGQNVTFRCDPISEHNRLYWYRQTLGQGPEFLTYFQNEAQLEKSRLLSDRFSAERPKGSFSTLEIQRTEQGDSAMYLCASSLGGVTRQPQHFGDGTRLSIL.

This chain links TRBV29-1 with TRBJ2-7, with a possible D match to TRBD2 (5 bases). Trimming cost V 1 base and J 7 bases, with 14 bases left between them. There are 13 residues in the CDR3. In germline, CDR1 is SQVTM, CDR2 ANQGSEA. CDR3 sequence: CSVEGPGSWEQYF. In nucleotides, the CDR3 is TGCAGCGTTGAAGGGCCGGGGTCCTGGGAGCAGTACTTC.

In its sample, this clone was seen once. The chain combines TRBV2 with TRBJ1-3; 8 positions match TRBD1. There are 16 residues in the CDR3. The V segment lost 3 bases and the J segment 0 bases; nucleotides outside the gene matches: 4. Germline lookup yields CDR1 SNHLY and CDR2 FYNNEI. The CDR3 region is CASSETGASSGNTIYF. Written as DNA, the CDR3 is TGTGCCAGCAGTGAGACAGGGGCCAGCTCTGGAAACACCATATATTTT.

The chain employs TRBV19 and TRBJ1-5, with 7 bases fitting TRBD1. The V gene's germline CDR1 is LNHDA and CDR2 SQIVND (reference sequence). The CDR3 loop spans 17 amino acids. V lost 3 bases to trimming and J lost 4 bases; unmatched junction nucleotides: 12. The CDR3 DNA follows: TGTGCCAGTAGTATTCTTCCACGGGACAGCTCAAATCAGCCCCAGCATTTT. Its protein is CASSILPRDSSNQPQHF.

V usage is TRBV5-1 and J usage is TRBJ2-5, with 9 bases that match TRBD1. The CDR3 length is 16 residues. V shed 4 bases and J 0 bases; nucleotides not matched to a gene: 7. In germline, CDR1 is SGHRS, CDR2 YFSETQ. For the CDR3, the DNA is TGCGCCAGCAGCCGGGGACAGGGACTTTACCAAGAGACCCAGTACTTC. Its translation: CASSRGQGLYQETQYF.